Following are 32 T cell receptor beta chains from one sample sequenced in a study of cytomegalovirus exposure and HLA in healthy donors. The primer mix had 60 Vbeta and 13 Jbeta primers. Repertoires were generated with immunoSEQ multiplex PCR, while TCRdb's copy carries only in-frame clones and drops some. The data hold 90,000 to 150,000 clones, with 76% observed a single time. Sequencing was done on a sample of PBMCs. The receptors originated from a woman in her thirties or forties in good health and CMV-seropositive.

This clone showed up just once. The rearrangement links TRBV2 to TRBJ1-6, with 7 bases that match TRBD1. The V gene end was trimmed by 5 bases and the J gene end by 6 bases; junction bases not matched to a gene: 7. This CDR3 has 15 residues. Per germline, CDR1 SNHLY and CDR2 FYNNEI. CDR3 bases: TGTGCCAGCAGTTCCGACGGGACAGCTAATTCACCCCTCCACTTT. Amino acids: CASSSDGTANSPLHF.

CDR3 sequence reads: CASSGQLNTEAFF. The DNA of the CDR3 is TGCGCCAGCAGCGGACAGCTCAACACTGAAGCTTTCTTT. V gene TRBV5-1 combines with J gene TRBJ1-1; D might be TRBD1 (6 bases). Trimming cost V 4 bases and J 2 bases, with 9 bases left between them. The length of the CDR3 is 13 residues. CDR1 and CDR2 (germline): SGHRS, YFSETQ.

This clone was picked up a small number of times. V usage is TRBV6-1 and J usage is TRBJ1-5; the D is unclear. CDR3 size: 16 residues. Per the germline V gene, CDR1 is MNHNS and CDR2 is SASEGT. The germline V and J ends were trimmed by 1 base and 2 bases, with 12 bases remaining between them. DNA of the CDR3: TGTGCCAGCAGTGAAGGTTATTTGGGAGGCAATCAGCCCCAGCATTTT. Protein product: CASSEGYLGGNQPQHF.

This clone appeared once. The chain has TRBV5-1 and TRBJ1-2, with D unclear. Trimming removed 4 bases at V and 6 bases at J, with 10 bases between. Germline CDR1 is SGHRS and CDR2 is YFSETQ. The CDR3 is 12 residues long. CDR3 sequence: CASSEGENGYTF. The CDR3, as DNA: TGCGCCAGCAGCGAAGGAGAGAATGGCTACACCTTC.

The J gene is TRBJ1-6, the V gene TRBV30; a possible D gene is TRBD1 (5 bases). CDR3 length: 12 residues. Trimming cost V 2 bases and J 14 bases, with 13 bases left between them. CDR1 and CDR2 from the germline V gene are GTSNPN and SVGIG (reference sequence). The CDR3 sequence is CAWSMETGALHF. The DNA for the CDR3 is TGTGCCTGGAGTATGGAAACGGGGGCCCTCCACTTT. The variable domain in full, completed from reference TRBV30 and TRBJ1-6, reads SQTIHQWPATLVQPVGSPLSLECTVEGTSNPNLYWYRQAAGRGLQLLFYSVGIGQISSEVPQNLSASRPQDRQFILSSKKLLLSDSGFYLCAWSMETGALHFGNGTRLTVT.

V is TRBV30 and J is TRBJ1-5; 9 nucleotides line up with TRBD1. Unmatched junction bases numbered 6, after V lost 5 bases and J lost 1 base. The CDR3 has 15 residues. Germline V gene data show CDR1 as GTSNPN and CDR2 as SVGIG (reference sequence). CDR3 nucleotides: TGTGCCTGGGGGACAGGGACTGTGAGCAATCAGCCCCAGCATTTT. Translated, it gives CAWGTGTVSNQPQHF.

The J gene is TRBJ1-2, the V gene TRBV14; 7 bases are a match to TRBD1. Germline V gene sequence: CDR1 SGHDN, CDR2 FVKESK. The V segment lost 0 bases and the J segment 11 bases; nucleotides outside the gene matches: 6. The length of the CDR3 is 13 residues. The CDR3 nucleotides are TGTGCCAGCAGCCAAGATCTGGCAGGGGGTTACACCTTC. As protein: CASSQDLAGGYTF.

J is TRBJ1-1 and V is TRBV27, with TRBD1 identical over 9 bases. CDR1 is MNHEY, CDR2 SMNVEV, per germline (reference sequence). This CDR3 comprises 17 residues. J gave up 1 base and V 5 bases, and 11 bases lay outside the gene matches. DNA of the CDR3: TGTGCCAGCAGTCCCTTCACAGGGGGCTACCCGAACACTGAAGCTTTCTTT. Translated: CASSPFTGGYPNTEAFF.

CDR3 protein: CASSFRPAGIGSPLHF. The CDR3 coding sequence is TGCGCCAGCAGCTTCCGACCGGCGGGTATTGGTTCACCCCTCCACTTT. V is TRBV5-1 and J is TRBJ1-6; no definite D call. Germline values: CDR1 SGHRS, CDR2 YFSETQ. The CDR3 sequence is 16 residues long. V shed 2 bases and J shed 9 bases, with 18 bases lying between them.

The chain links TRBV11-2 to TRBJ2-5; D is unresolved. V was trimmed by 3 bases and J by 4 bases, leaving 9 bases between them. This CDR3 comprises 13 residues. CDR1 is SGHAT, CDR2 FQNNGV, per germline. The DNA of the CDR3 is TGTGCCAGCAGCTTGAGTATCTCAGAGACCCAGTACTTC. Translated, it gives CASSLSISETQYF.

The V and J genes are TRBV6-6 and TRBJ2-5; TRBD1 matches at 8 bases. The CDR3 has 16 amino acids. The trim removed 6 bases at V and 4 bases at J, leaving 13 bases unmatched. In germline, CDR1 is MNHNY, CDR2 SVGAGI (reference sequence). CDR3 loop: CASSIGQGQGGETQYF. CDR3 sequence (DNA): TGTGCCAGCAGCATCGGACAGGGTCAAGGTGGAGAGACCCAGTACTTC.

The chain joins TRBV5-4 to TRBJ1-1; D is undetermined. V dropped 0 bases and J dropped 11 bases, with 11 bases sitting between them. The CDR3 spans 12 residues. Per the germline V gene, CDR1 is SGHNT and CDR2 is YYREEE (reference sequence). The CDR3 sequence: CASSLGSGDAFF. As DNA, the CDR3 is TGTGCCAGCAGCTTGGGGTCCGGGGATGCTTTCTTT.

This sequence joins TRBV28 and TRBJ1-1; the D is unclear. Germline CDR1 is MDHEN and CDR2 is SYDVKM. V lost 7 bases to trimming and J lost 2 bases, with 5 bases between them. CDR3 length: 11 residues. The CDR3 nucleotides are TGTGCCAGCATTAGTAACACTGAAGCTTTCTTT. It specifies CASISNTEAFF.

V is TRBV2 and J is TRBJ1-3; a weak D match, TRBD1 (6 bases). CDR3 length equals 15 residues. Germline assignment: CDR1 SNHLY and CDR2 FYNNEI. V dropped 6 bases and J dropped 2 bases, with 14 bases sitting between them. CDR3 amino acids: CASRLGQPAGNTIYF. The CDR3 bases are TGTGCCAGCAGGTTAGGACAGCCAGCTGGAAACACCATATATTTT.

The chain has TRBV30 and TRBJ1-1; D ambiguous. Trimming cost V 0 bases and J 0 bases, with 5 bases left between them. The germline V gene has CDR1 GTSNPN and CDR2 SVGIG (reference sequence). The CDR3 covers 13 residues. The CDR3 nucleotides read TGTGCCTGGAGTGTACACGTGAACACTGAAGCTTTCTTT. As protein: CAWSVHVNTEAFF.

This clone appeared a single time. The V gene is TRBV2, the J gene TRBJ1-4; D is perhaps TRBD1 (6 bases). From germline, CDR1 is SNHLY and CDR2 FYNNEI. Trimming cost V 7 bases and J 5 bases, with 17 bases left between them. The CDR3 loop spans 15 amino acids. Here the CDR3 DNA reads TGTGCCAGCATGAGGGGGGCGGGAGGAAATGAAAAACTGTTTTTT. It yields the protein CASMRGAGGNEKLFF.

The V call is TRBV5-1, the J call TRBJ1-1, with unresolved D. The V and J ends lost 0 bases and 10 bases respectively, with 19 bases between them. This CDR3 contains 15 residues. CDR1 SGHRS and CDR2 YFSETQ come from the germline V gene. DNA of the CDR3: TGCGCCAGCAGCTTGGCCGGTCGTAGTGACTCAGTAGCTTTCTTT. Its protein product is CASSLAGRSDSVAFF.

V is TRBV6-1 and J is TRBJ1-6; D is possibly TRBD1 (6 bases). This CDR3 comprises 15 residues. Deletions cut 2 bases from V and 10 bases from J, with 15 bases between. CDR1 MNHNS and CDR2 SASEGT come from the germline V gene. The CDR3 sequence: CASSELRGGGSPLHF. The CDR3 nucleotides read TGTGCCAGCAGTGAATTGAGGGGAGGGGGATCACCCCTCCACTTT.

The chain couples TRBV5-1 to TRBJ2-5; weak D call: TRBD1 (5 bases). CDR1 is SGHRS, CDR2 YFSETQ, per germline. The CDR3 is 13 residues long. V was shortened by 2 bases and J by 1 base, with 6 bases between the two germline ends. The CDR3: CASSFQGQETQYF. CDR3 nucleotides: TGCGCCAGCAGCTTCCAGGGCCAAGAGACCCAGTACTTC.

In this sample, this clone turned up once. This sequence joins TRBV19 and TRBJ1-2; no clear D gene. Per germline, CDR1 LNHDA and CDR2 SQIVND (reference sequence). V shed 1 base and J shed 2 bases, with 11 bases lying between them. The CDR3 totals 15 residues. CDR3 loop: CASSIGGSRNYGYTF. The CDR3 region has the DNA TGTGCCAGTAGTATAGGAGGGTCAAGGAACTATGGCTACACCTTC.

The J gene is TRBJ2-2, the V gene TRBV19; D is possibly TRBD2 (6 bases). Germline CDR1 reads LNHDA; CDR2 reads SQIVND (reference sequence). This CDR3 is built from 14 residues. V lost 3 bases to trimming and J lost 4 bases, with 9 bases between them. In nucleotides, the CDR3 is TGTGCCAGTAGTATGGTGGGGGGCACCGGGGAGCTGTTTTTT. This encodes CASSMVGGTGELFF.

This clone was seen more than once but under ten times. The junction does not match germline at one end; this may be a read error. The same CDR3 can be traced to other DNA sequences in this sample. The chain is built from TRBV2 and TRBJ2-2, with unresolved D. Germline V gene sequence: CDR1 SNHLY, CDR2 FYNNEI. The CDR3 totals 13 residues. The CDR3 bases are TGCGCCAGCAGTCCTGTGGAGACCGGGGAGCTGTTTTTT. Translated, it gives CASSPVETGELFF.

This clone was counted between two and nine times. This sequence joins TRBV5-4 and TRBJ2-7, with 7 bases lining up with TRBD1. CDR3 length equals 12 residues. Germline V gene sequence: CDR1 SGHNT, CDR2 YYREEE (reference sequence). The trim removed 3 bases at V and 5 bases at J, leaving 2 bases unmatched. DNA for the CDR3: TGTGCCAGCAGCTCGACAGGGAACGAGCAGTACTTC. This gives the protein CASSSTGNEQYF.

The rearrangement joins TRBV19 to TRBJ1-1, with 8 bases aligning to TRBD1. Germline lookup yields CDR1 LNHDA and CDR2 SQIVND (reference sequence). CDR3 length: 14 amino acids. V was clipped by 7 bases and J by 3 bases; unmatched bases: 7. In nucleotides, the CDR3 is TGTGCCAGTATAGAGGGACAGGACTACACTGAAGCTTTCTTT. Translated, it gives CASIEGQDYTEAFF.

The rearrangement links TRBV5-1 to TRBJ1-2; a weak D match, TRBD1 (5 bases). Looked up from germline, CDR1 is SGHRS and CDR2 is YFSETQ. The V and J ends lost 0 bases and 4 bases respectively, with 13 bases between them. This CDR3 is 15 amino acids long. For the CDR3, the DNA is TGCGCCAGCAGCTTGGGAACAGGCAAGGGCTATGGCTACACCTTC. This sequence encodes CASSLGTGKGYGYTF.

The rearrangement links TRBV6-6 to TRBJ1-1; 7 positions agree with TRBD1. The CDR3 runs 12 residues. Germline-derived CDR1 and CDR2 are MNHNY and SVGAGI (reference sequence). Unmatched junction bases numbered 2, after V lost 6 bases and J lost 4 bases. CDR3 protein: CASRGQTTEAFF. CDR3 nucleotide sequence: TGTGCCAGCAGGGGACAGACCACTGAAGCTTTCTTT.

This chain connects TRBV5-6 to TRBJ2-1, with D maybe TRBD1 (6 bases). The germline gives CDR1 SGHDT, CDR2 YYEEEE. V was clipped by 0 bases and J by 2 bases, with 9 bases between them. This CDR3 region has 15 residues. The CDR3 DNA is TGTGCCAGCAGCTTGGATGAGGGGGCCTACAATGAGCAGTTCTTC. Encoded protein: CASSLDEGAYNEQFF.

The rearrangement uses TRBV5-1 and TRBJ1-1; TRBD1 aligns across 7 bases. After removal of 0 bases from V and 2 bases from J, the junction contained 10 bases not matched to a gene. The CDR3 consists of 17 residues. CDR1 SGHRS and CDR2 YFSETQ come from the germline V gene. The CDR3 nucleotides are TGCGCCAGCAGCTTGGGGACAGGTCCCTTCGTAAACACTGAAGCTTTCTTT. Encoded protein: CASSLGTGPFVNTEAFF.

The gene calls are TRBV5-1 and TRBJ1-5; no clear D gene. Deletions cut 0 bases from V and 5 bases from J, with 12 bases between. The CDR3 is 15 amino acids. From germline, CDR1 is SGHRS and CDR2 YFSETQ. The CDR3 coding sequence is TGCGCCAGCAGCTTGGGGTTTGGGGAGCATCAGCCCCAGCATTTT. Protein: CASSLGFGEHQPQHF.

The genes are TRBV5-5 and TRBJ2-5; D may be TRBD1 (5 bases). CDR3 length equals 14 residues. V was trimmed by 0 bases and J by 7 bases, leaving 13 bases between them. Germline CDR1 and CDR2: SGHKS and YYEKEE (reference sequence). CDR3: CASSLGGQGRTQYF. The CDR3 DNA follows: TGTGCCAGCAGCTTGGGTGGGCAGGGTAGGACCCAGTACTTC.

The chain combines TRBV4-1 with TRBJ1-2; 12 positions agree with TRBD1. The CDR3 totals 15 residues. Looked up from germline, CDR1 is MGHRA and CDR2 is YSYEKL. Germline trimming cut 6 bases from V and 4 bases from J; bases unmatched to any gene: 6. CDR3 loop: CASRGTGGLTYGYTF. CDR3 sequence (DNA): TGCGCCAGCAGAGGGACAGGGGGCCTAACCTATGGCTACACCTTC.

The chain is built from TRBV6-1 and TRBJ1-1; tentative D call: TRBD1 (6 bases). Between the trimmed V and J ends, which lost 7 bases and 1 base, there was a span of 10 bases. The germline V gene has CDR1 MNHNS and CDR2 SASEGT. The CDR3 spans 13 residues. The CDR3 is CASTLTGNTEAFF. The CDR3 region has the DNA TGTGCCAGCACCTTGACAGGGAACACTGAAGCTTTCTTT.